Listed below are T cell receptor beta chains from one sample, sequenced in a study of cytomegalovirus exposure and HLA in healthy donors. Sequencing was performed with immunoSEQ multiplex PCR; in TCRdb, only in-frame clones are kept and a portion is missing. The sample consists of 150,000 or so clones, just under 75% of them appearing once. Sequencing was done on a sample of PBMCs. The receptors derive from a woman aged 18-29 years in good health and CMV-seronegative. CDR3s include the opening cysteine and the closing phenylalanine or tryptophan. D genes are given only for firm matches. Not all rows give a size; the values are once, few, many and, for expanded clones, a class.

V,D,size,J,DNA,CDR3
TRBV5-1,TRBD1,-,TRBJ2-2,TGCACCAGCAGCTTTCTCGGACAGGGAGTAGCCGGGGAGCTGTTTTTT,CTSSFLGQGVAGELFF
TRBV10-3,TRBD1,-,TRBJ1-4,TGTGCCATCAGTGAGTCAGGGACAGGGTATGAAAAACTGTTTTTT,CAISESGTGYEKLFF
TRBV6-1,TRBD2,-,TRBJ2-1,TGTGCCAGCAGTAAACTAGCGGGAGAATCTGGGGAGCAGTTCTTC,CASSKLAGESGEQFF
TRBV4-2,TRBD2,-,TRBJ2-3,TGTGCCAGCAGCCAAGGCAGACTAGCGGTTACGCAGTATTTT,CASSQGRLAVTQYF
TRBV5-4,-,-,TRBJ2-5,TGTGCCAGCAGCAAAGCATCCGGCGGATACCTTGGAGAGACCCAGTACTTC,CASSKASGGYLGETQYF
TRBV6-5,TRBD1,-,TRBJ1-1,TGTGCCAGCAGCAAAGAAGTAGGGGGCCGAACTGAAGCTTTCTTT,CASSKEVGGRTEAFF
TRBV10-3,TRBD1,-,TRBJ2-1,TGTGCCATCAGTGAATTCCCAGGGGGTCGAGATGAGCAGTTCTTC,CAISEFPGGRDEQFF
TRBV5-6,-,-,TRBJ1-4,TGTGCCAGCAGCTTTGGAGGCATGGTAGAAAAACTGTTTTTT,CASSFGGMVEKLFF
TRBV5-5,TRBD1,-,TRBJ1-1,TGTGCCAGCAGCCCCGACAGGGCTGAAGCTTTCTTT,CASSPDRAEAFF
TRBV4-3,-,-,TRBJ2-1,TGCGCCAGCAGCCAGGGACTCGCTCTATCCTACAATGAGCAGTTCTTC,CASSQGLALSYNEQFF
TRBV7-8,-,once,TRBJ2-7,TGTGCCAGCAGCTTAATGCTAGTCAGGGCTTACGAGCAGTACTTC,CASSLMLVRAYEQYF
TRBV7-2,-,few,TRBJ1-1,TGTGCCAGCAGCACCAGACAAAACACTGAAGCTTTCTTT,CASSTRQNTEAFF
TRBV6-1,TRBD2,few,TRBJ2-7,TGTGCCAGCAGCGTACTAGCGGGGGATTACGAGCAGTACTTC,CASSVLAGDYEQYF
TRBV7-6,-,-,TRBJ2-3,TGTGCCAGCGGCCCTGGACAGACAGATACGCAGTATTTT,CASGPGQTDTQYF
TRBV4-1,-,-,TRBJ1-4,TGCGCCAGCAGCCAAGAGGGGAGCACCGCGGGAGAAAAACTGTTTTTT,CASSQEGSTAGEKLFF
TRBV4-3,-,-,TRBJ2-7,TGCGCCAGCAGCCAAGATTTCAGGGGTGGGAACGAGCAGTACTTC,CASSQDFRGGNEQYF
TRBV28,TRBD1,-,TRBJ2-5,TGTGCCAGCAGTCCGGGACAGGGCTTAGGCTCTTTGTACCAAGAGACCCAGTACTTC,CASSPGQGLGSLYQETQYF
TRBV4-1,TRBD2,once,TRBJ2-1,TGCGCCAGCAGCCTCAAAGGACTAGCGGGAGGAGCCGATGAGCAGTTCTTC,CASSLKGLAGGADEQFF
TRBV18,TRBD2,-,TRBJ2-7,TGTGCCAGCTCACCATGGCGGGGGGGCACCTACGAGCAGTACTTC,CASSPWRGGTYEQYF
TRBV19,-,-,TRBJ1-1,TGTGCCAGCTTCCCGGGTGAGCGATACACTGAAGCTTTCTTT,CASFPGERYTEAFF
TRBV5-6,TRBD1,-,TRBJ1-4,TGTGCCAGCAGCTCCTACAGGGGGTTGGGGTCGGGAAATGAAAAACTGTTTTTT,CASSSYRGLGSGNEKLFF
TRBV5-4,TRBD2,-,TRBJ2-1,TGTGCCAGCAGCTCGGGACTAGCGGGGGGGCCGGGGTACAATGAGCAGTTCTTC,CASSSGLAGGPGYNEQFF
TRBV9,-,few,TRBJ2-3,TGTGCCAGCAGCGCCCGGGAGCGCACAGATACGCAGTATTTT,CASSARERTDTQYF
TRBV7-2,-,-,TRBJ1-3,TGTGCGGCCAGGGATGGAAACACCATATATTTT,CAARDGNTIYF
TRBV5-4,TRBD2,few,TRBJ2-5,TGTGCCAGCAGGGACGGACTAGCGGGGGCCCAGTACTTC,CASRDGLAGAQYF
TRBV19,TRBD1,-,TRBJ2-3,TGTGCCAGTAGTATGCTAACAGGGGAAGGTACGCAGTATTTT,CASSMLTGEGTQYF
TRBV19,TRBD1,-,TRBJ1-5,TGTGCCAGTATGGGACAGGGTGTTGGCAATCAGCCCCAGCATTTT,CASMGQGVGNQPQHF
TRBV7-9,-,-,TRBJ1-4,TGTTCCAGCAGCTTAGAAAGGTCCTCTGCGGGGGAAAAACTGTTTTTT,CSSSLERSSAGEKLFF
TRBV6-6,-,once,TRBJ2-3,TGTGCCAGCAGAGAGGGGGGGGCAGATACGCAGTATTTT,CASREGGADTQYF
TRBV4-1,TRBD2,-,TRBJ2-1,TGCGCCAGCAGCCAAGATTTTCCGTGGAGCGGGAGGACGGATGAGCAGTTCTTC,CASSQDFPWSGRTDEQFF
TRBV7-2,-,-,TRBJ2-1,TGTGCCAGCAGCTTAATTGGCACCTGGCGGGTGTCCGGCGATGAGCAGTTCTTC,CASSLIGTWRVSGDEQFF
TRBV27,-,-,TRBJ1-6,TGTGCCAGCAGTTCCCGGGACTATTCACCCCTCCACTTT,CASSSRDYSPLHF
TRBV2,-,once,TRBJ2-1,TGTGCCACCGTCTACTACAATGAGCAGTTCTTC,CATVYYNEQFF
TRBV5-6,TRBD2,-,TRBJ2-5,TGTGCCAGCAGCTTGTCTGACGGGAGGGAGACCCAGTACTTC,CASSLSDGRETQYF
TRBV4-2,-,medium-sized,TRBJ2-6,TGTGCCAGCAGCCAAGAGGGGGGCTCTGGGGCCAACGTCCTGACTTTC,CASSQEGGSGANVLTF
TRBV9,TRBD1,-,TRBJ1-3,TGTGCCAGCAGCGTAGGGACAGGGGCGTCAGGAAACACCATATATTTT,CASSVGTGASGNTIYF
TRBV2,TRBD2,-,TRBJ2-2,TGTGCCAGCAGTCGGACTAGCGGGAGGACCGGGGAGCTGTTTTTT,CASSRTSGRTGELFF
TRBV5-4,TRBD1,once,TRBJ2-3,TGTGCCAGCCGAACAGGGGGCTCCATAGATACGCAGTATTTT,CASRTGGSIDTQYF
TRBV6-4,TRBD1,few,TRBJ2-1,TGTGCCAGCAGTGACTCGAGCGGGACAGGGAACAATGAGCAGTTCTTC,CASSDSSGTGNNEQFF
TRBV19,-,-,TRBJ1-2,TGTGCCAGTAGTATCATCCAACTACAGGGTAACTATGGCTACACCTTC,CASSIIQLQGNYGYTF
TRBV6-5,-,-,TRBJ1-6,TGTGCCAGCAGGATCCACGAGGATTCACCCCTCCACTTT,CASRIHEDSPLHF
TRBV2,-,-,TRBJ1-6,TGTGCCAGCAGTCCTCAAACAGGGAGCTCCTATAATTCACCCCTCCACTTT,CASSPQTGSSYNSPLHF
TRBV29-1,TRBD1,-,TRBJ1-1,TGCAGCGTTGAGGGGACAGGGGGACGGCCGAACACTGAAGCTTTCTTT,CSVEGTGGRPNTEAFF
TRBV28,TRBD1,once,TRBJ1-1,TGTGCCAGCAGTTTAAACCGGGACAGGGTCCCTGAAGCTTTCTTT,CASSLNRDRVPEAFF
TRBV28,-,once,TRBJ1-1,TGTGCCAGCAGTCCCCTGGGTCAGCGGCTTGAAGCTTTCTTT,CASSPLGQRLEAFF
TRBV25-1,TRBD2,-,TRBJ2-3,TGTGCCAGCAGGTTTAGCGGGGGGGCTGGAAATACGCAGTATTTT,CASRFSGGAGNTQYF
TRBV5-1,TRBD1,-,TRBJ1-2,TGCGCCAGCAGCTTGCCAGGGGGCGACTATGGCTACACCTTC,CASSLPGGDYGYTF
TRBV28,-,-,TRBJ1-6,TGTGCCAGCACAGGGATCCGGAGCTCCTATAATTCACCCCTCCACTTT,CASTGIRSSYNSPLHF
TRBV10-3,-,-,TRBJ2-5,TGTGCCATCAGTGGTTCCAAATACCAAGAGACCCAGTACTTC,CAISGSKYQETQYF
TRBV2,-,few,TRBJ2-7,TGTGCCAGCAGTGAAGGGGGACACGTCGAGCAGTACTTC,CASSEGGHVEQYF
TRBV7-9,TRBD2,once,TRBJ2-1,TGTGCCAGCAGCTTTTCTGGCGGGAGGGTAGCAAATGAGCAGTTCTTC,CASSFSGGRVANEQFF
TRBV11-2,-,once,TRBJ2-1,TGTGCCAGCAGCCCTGGACTGGACCACTCCTACAATGAGCAGTTCTTC,CASSPGLDHSYNEQFF